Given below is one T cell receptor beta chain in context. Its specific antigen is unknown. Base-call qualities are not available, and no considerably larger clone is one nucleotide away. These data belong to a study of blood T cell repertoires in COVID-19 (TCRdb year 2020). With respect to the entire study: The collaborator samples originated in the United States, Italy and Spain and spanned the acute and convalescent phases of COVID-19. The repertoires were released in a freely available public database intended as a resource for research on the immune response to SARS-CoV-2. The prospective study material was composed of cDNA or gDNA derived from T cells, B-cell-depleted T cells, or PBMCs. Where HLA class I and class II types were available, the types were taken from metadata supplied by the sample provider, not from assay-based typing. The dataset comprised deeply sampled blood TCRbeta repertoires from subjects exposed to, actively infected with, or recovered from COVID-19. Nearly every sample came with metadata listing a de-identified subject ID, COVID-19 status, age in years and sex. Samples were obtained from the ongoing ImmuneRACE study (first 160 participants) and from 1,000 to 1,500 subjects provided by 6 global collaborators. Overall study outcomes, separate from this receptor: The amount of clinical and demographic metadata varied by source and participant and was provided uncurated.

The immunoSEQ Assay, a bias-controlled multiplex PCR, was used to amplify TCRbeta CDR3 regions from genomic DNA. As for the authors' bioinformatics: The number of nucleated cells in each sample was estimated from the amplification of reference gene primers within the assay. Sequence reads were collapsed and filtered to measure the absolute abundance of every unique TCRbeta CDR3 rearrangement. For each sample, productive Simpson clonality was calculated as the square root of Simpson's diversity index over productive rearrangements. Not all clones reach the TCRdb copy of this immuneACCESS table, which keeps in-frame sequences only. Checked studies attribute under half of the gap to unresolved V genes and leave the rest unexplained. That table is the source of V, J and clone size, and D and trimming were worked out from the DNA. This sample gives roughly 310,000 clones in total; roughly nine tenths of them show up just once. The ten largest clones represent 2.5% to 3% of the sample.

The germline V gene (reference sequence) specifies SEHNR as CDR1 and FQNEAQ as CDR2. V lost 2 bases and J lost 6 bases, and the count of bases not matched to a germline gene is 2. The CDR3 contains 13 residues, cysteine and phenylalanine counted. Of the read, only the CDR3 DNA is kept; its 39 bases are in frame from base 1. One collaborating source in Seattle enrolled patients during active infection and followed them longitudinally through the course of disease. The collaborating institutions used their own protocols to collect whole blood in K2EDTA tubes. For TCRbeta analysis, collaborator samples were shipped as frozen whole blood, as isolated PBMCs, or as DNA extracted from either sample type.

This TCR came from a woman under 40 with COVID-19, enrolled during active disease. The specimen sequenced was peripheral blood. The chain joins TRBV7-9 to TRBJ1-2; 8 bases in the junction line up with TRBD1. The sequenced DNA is TGTGCCAGCAGCTTACAGGGGGCAGATGGCTACACCTTC. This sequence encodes CASSLQGADGYTF.